The rows below give T cell receptor beta chains drawn from one sample of a study of cytomegalovirus exposure and HLA in healthy donors. The protocol was immunoSEQ multiplex PCR, while the TCRdb copy is restricted to in-frame clones and leaves out a portion. This table lists roughly 78,000 clones. The source material was PBMCs. The receptors come from a boy aged 5-17 years in good health and CMV-seronegative. The CDR3 runs from the conserved cysteine through the conserved F or W. A D gene is named only where the DNA matches it firmly.

j_call v_call d_call cdr3_aa cdr3_nt
TRBJ1-3 TRBV5-4 NA CASSPDSSGNTIYF TGTGCCAGCAGCCCGGACAGCTCTGGAAACACCATATATTTT
TRBJ2-7 TRBV11-2 NA CASSLLFSSYEQYF TGTGCCAGCAGCTTGCTCTTTAGCTCCTACGAGCAGTACTTC
TRBJ2-2 TRBV6-6 NA CASRQGNTGELFF TGTGCCAGCAGGCAGGGGAACACCGGGGAGCTGTTTTTT
TRBJ1-5 TRBV18 NA CASSLGQSIQPQHF TGTGCCAGCTCACTAGGACAGTCTATTCAGCCCCAGCATTTT
TRBJ2-7 TRBV4-3 TRBD2 CASSQELGAGVYEQYF TGCGCCAGCAGCCAAGAGTTAGGAGCGGGGGTATACGAGCAGTACTTC
TRBJ2-1 TRBV5-1 TRBD2 CASSLVLAGGPRMGQFF TGCGCCAGCAGCTTGGTACTAGCGGGAGGGCCAAGAATGGGGCAGTTCTTC
TRBJ2-3 TRBV18 NA CASSPSQAGSSTDTQYF TGTGCCAGCTCACCGTCTCAGGCGGGCTCCAGCACAGATACGCAGTATTTT
TRBJ2-1 TRBV19 TRBD2 CASSITSGRYEQFF TGTGCCAGTAGTATTACCAGCGGGAGATATGAGCAGTTCTTC
TRBJ2-1 TRBV18 NA CASSQGSSDNEQFF TGTGCCAGCTCTCAGGGGAGCTCCGACAATGAGCAGTTCTTC
TRBJ2-7 TRBV5-1 TRBD1 CASSLGQGISYEQYF TGCGCCAGCAGCTTGGGACAGGGGATATCCTACGAGCAGTACTTC
TRBJ1-6 TRBV5-1 TRBD1 CASSPATGGDSPLHF TGCGCCAGCAGCCCAGCGACAGGGGGGGATTCACCCCTCCACTTT
TRBJ2-5 TRBV6-6 TRBD2 CASSIKRGGGETQYF TGTGCCAGCAGTATAAAGCGGGGGGGCGGAGAGACCCAGTACTTC
TRBJ2-1 TRBV30 TRBD1 CAWGGDRGGNEQFF TGTGCCTGGGGGGGGGACAGGGGAGGTAATGAGCAGTTCTTC
TRBJ1-3 TRBV27 NA CASSGRGSGNTIYF TGTGCCAGCAGTGGCAGGGGTTCCGGAAACACCATATATTTT
TRBJ2-1 TRBV5-1 TRBD2 CASSLDLAGGPDEQFF TGCGCCAGCAGCTTGGATCTAGCGGGAGGGCCGGATGAGCAGTTCTTC
TRBJ1-5 TRBV6-4 NA CASSVTAGDQPQHF TGTGCCAGCAGTGTTACCGCGGGGGATCAGCCCCAGCATTTT
TRBJ2-7 TRBV4-2 NA CASSQRRSSYEQYF TGTGCCAGCAGCCAACGGCGGAGCTCCTACGAGCAGTACTTC
TRBJ2-2 TRBV27 TRBD1 CASSLRQGAGTGELFF TGTGCCAGCAGTCTCCGACAGGGGGCGGGCACCGGGGAGCTGTTTTTT
TRBJ1-4 TRBV20-1 NA CSAFSNEKLFF TGCAGTGCTTTCAGTAATGAAAAACTGTTTTTT
TRBJ2-7 TRBV11-2 TRBD2 CASSLVGLAGEQYF TGTGCCAGCAGCTTAGTGGGACTAGCAGGCGAGCAGTACTTC
TRBJ2-3 TRBV11-2 TRBD2 CASSLWSGADSSTDTQYF TGTGCCAGCAGCTTGTGGAGCGGGGCTGACTCTAGCACAGATACGCAGTATTTT
TRBJ1-1 TRBV19 NA CASSIRQGKAFF TGTGCCAGTAGTATAAGGCAGGGTAAAGCTTTCTTT
TRBJ2-5 TRBV7-6 TRBD1 CASSSPAQGPTQYF TGTGCCAGCAGCTCCCCTGCACAGGGGCCGACCCAGTACTTC
TRBJ1-5 TRBV5-6 NA CASSLGTNSNQPQHF TGTGCCAGCAGCTTGGGGACAAATAGCAATCAGCCCCAGCATTTT
TRBJ2-7 TRBV7-9 NA CASSQRNRAEQYF TGTGCCAGCAGCCAGAGGAACAGGGCCGAGCAGTACTTC
TRBJ1-1 TRBV9 TRBD1 CASSVVTGDTEAFF TGTGCCAGCAGCGTGGTGACAGGGGATACTGAAGCTTTCTTT
TRBJ2-1 TRBV7-9 TRBD2 CASSRGTSGSGGEQFF TGTGCCAGCAGTCGAGGGACTAGCGGGAGTGGGGGGGAGCAGTTCTTC
TRBJ2-3 TRBV28 NA CASRPSLATSTDTQYF TGTGCCAGCAGACCTTCTCTAGCGACTAGCACAGATACGCAGTATTTT
TRBJ2-2 TRBV5-1 TRBD2 CASTISGGGAGELFF TGCGCCAGCACCATCAGCGGGGGGGGTGCCGGGGAGCTGTTTTTT
TRBJ1-4 TRBV18 TRBD1 CASSPGPQGMIILNEKLFF TGTGCCAGCTCACCAGGGCCACAGGGGATGATAATCCTTAATGAAAAACTGTTTTTT
TRBJ2-7 TRBV27 TRBD2 CASSGIAGGTYEQYF TGTGCCAGCAGTGGAATAGCGGGAGGGACCTACGAGCAGTACTTC
TRBJ2-1 TRBV5-1 TRBD2 CASSILAGDNEQFF TGCGCCAGCAGCATACTAGCGGGGGACAATGAGCAGTTCTTC
TRBJ2-2 TRBV10-3 NA CAIFSTNTGELFF TGTGCCATCTTTAGCACGAACACCGGGGAGCTGTTTTTT
TRBJ2-1 TRBV7-3 TRBD1 CASSRTGLALNEQFF TGTGCCAGCAGCCGGACAGGGTTAGCACTCAATGAGCAGTTCTTC
TRBJ1-1 TRBV29-1 TRBD1 CSVPRTGNTEAFF TGCAGCGTACCTCGGACAGGGAACACTGAAGCTTTCTTT
TRBJ1-1 TRBV19 NA CASSGHPIFDTEAFF TGTGCCAGTAGCGGACATCCGATTTTTGACACTGAAGCTTTCTTT
TRBJ2-3 TRBV4-1 NA CASSQFGLTTDTQYF TGCGCCAGCAGCCAATTCGGACTCACGACCGATACGCAGTATTTT
TRBJ1-1 TRBV6-1 TRBD1 CASSSGQGTVEAFF TGTGCCAGCAGCTCGGGACAGGGGACGGTTGAAGCTTTCTTT
TRBJ2-7 TRBV19 TRBD2 CASRLAVGYEQYF TGTGCCAGTAGGCTAGCGGTGGGCTACGAGCAGTACTTC
TRBJ2-2 TRBV25-1 NA CASSGVSDTGELFF TGTGCCAGCAGTGGTGTCAGTGACACCGGGGAGCTGTTTTTT
TRBJ2-3 TRBV18 NA CASSPTPGSTDTQYF TGTGCCAGCTCACCTACCCCCGGGAGCACAGATACGCAGTATTTT
TRBJ2-7 TRBV6-5 TRBD1 CASSYAGGASYEQYF TGTGCCAGCAGTTACGCAGGGGGCGCATCCTACGAGCAGTACTTC
TRBJ2-3 TRBV15 TRBD2 CATSPRTSGSVADTQYF TGTGCCACCAGCCCCAGGACTAGCGGTTCGGTCGCAGATACGCAGTATTTT
TRBJ2-3 TRBV6-4 NA CASSASVRQGDTQYF TGTGCCAGCAGTGCATCGGTCAGGCAGGGAGATACGCAGTATTTT
TRBJ1-1 TRBV19 NA CASSIFQGKGTEAFF TGTGCCAGTAGTATATTCCAGGGTAAAGGGACTGAAGCTTTCTTT
TRBJ1-1 TRBV29-1 NA CSVGRGDNEAFF TGCAGCGTTGGTCGGGGGGATAATGAAGCTTTCTTT
TRBJ1-5 TRBV2 TRBD1 CASGRDRGQGQPQHF TGTGCCAGCGGCCGGGACAGGGGGCAGGGTCAGCCCCAGCATTTT
TRBJ2-1 TRBV12-5 NA CASGPIHEQFF TGTGCTAGTGGTCCCATCCATGAGCAGTTCTTC
TRBJ1-2 TRBV7-9 TRBD1 CASSEMAGGRDGYTF TGTGCCAGCAGTGAAATGGCAGGGGGCAGAGATGGCTACACCTTC
TRBJ2-1 TRBV30 NA CAGSRRVGSYNEQFF TGTGCCGGGAGTCGGAGGGTTGGATCCTACAATGAGCAGTTCTTC
TRBJ1-2 TRBV6-4 TRBD1 CASSCHNRDRVGYTF TGTGCCAGCAGCTGTCACAACCGGGACAGGGTTGGCTACACCTTC
TRBJ2-7 TRBV27 NA CASSLQGTLHEQYF TGTGCCAGCAGTCTACAGGGTACCCTCCACGAGCAGTACTTC
TRBJ1-2 TRBV6-1 NA CASSENLRTGYTF TGTGCCAGCAGTGAAAATTTGCGAACTGGCTACACCTTC
TRBJ1-1 TRBV5-4 TRBD1 CASSLQQGDTEAFF TGTGCCAGCAGCTTGCAACAGGGGGACACTGAAGCTTTCTTT